This T cell receptor beta chain originates from a study of shared clonotypes between healthy human individuals. Study-wide context: Two women and a few men aged 18 to 49 served as donors. Each donor's CD4 naive and CD4 memory cells filled three plates apiece, CD8 naive two, and CD8 memory one.

Naive CD8 cells lacked CD45RO, underwent positive selection for CCR7 and left out terminally differentiated effector memory CD45RA+ cells. Study outcomes and limitations: Across subsets, estimated richness was generally greater for naive than for memory populations.

An assay was performed, and its level was deep. Generated by immunoSEQ multiplex PCR, the TCRdb table keeps only in-frame clones and is missing some. The data show about 2.2 million clones, more than 85% seen once. The V end lost 4 bases, the J end lost 4 bases, and 9 bases lay between the germline ends. Germline loops: CDR1 SGHDT, CDR2 YYEEEE. This CDR3 is built from 13 residues. Concerning this clone: The antigen remains undetermined.

The clonotype was recovered from a man younger than 35 in good health. Some clones in this sample may be carry-over from other donors' samples. Material for sequencing was naive CD8+ T cells from PBMCs. V usage is TRBV5-6 and J usage is TRBJ2-4; no clear D gene. In nucleotides, the CDR3 is TGTGCCAGCAGCACGACTGGGAAAAACATTCAGTACTTC. This encodes CASSTTGKNIQYF.